The clone carrying this TCR beta chain came up many times. The antigen remains undetermined. Disease in donors with ophthalmopathy had moderate-to-severe activity, CAS ≥3, NOSPECS ≥4 and under 3 months' duration. The data were obtained in a study of Graves' ophthalmopathy and Graves' hyperthyroidism. Whole-study context: There was a collection of peripheral blood at initial diagnosis, before any treatment. Regarding the study as a whole: Blood contained most expanded thyroid clonotypes exceeding 0.001 frequency. Predictions made by the model for ophthalmopathy progression reached roughly 71% sensitivity and about 72% specificity.

The authors amplified TCR beta CDR3 regions, and they did so from RNA transcripts for repertoire sequencing. The first-round RT-PCR employed HTBI primers together with the Qiagen OneStep RT-PCR kit. A multiplex PCR was then performed as the second round. TCRdb fed the multiplex PCR reads into MiXCR, producing one record per CDR3 protein. The repertoire holds about 700,000 distinct CDR3 sequences, with about 38% as singletons. Germline CDR1 SGDLS, CDR2 YYNGEE. This CDR3 contains 14 residues. V was cut by 0 bases and J by 0 bases, with 7 bases left in between. This TCR derives from an adult man with Graves' ophthalmopathy. The gene calls are TRBV9 and TRBJ2-7; the D is unclear. The specimen sequenced was peripheral blood. Here the CDR3 reads CASSVESYSYEQYF. Written as DNA, the CDR3 is TGTGCCAGCAGCGTAGAATCCTACTCCTACGAGCAGTACTTC.